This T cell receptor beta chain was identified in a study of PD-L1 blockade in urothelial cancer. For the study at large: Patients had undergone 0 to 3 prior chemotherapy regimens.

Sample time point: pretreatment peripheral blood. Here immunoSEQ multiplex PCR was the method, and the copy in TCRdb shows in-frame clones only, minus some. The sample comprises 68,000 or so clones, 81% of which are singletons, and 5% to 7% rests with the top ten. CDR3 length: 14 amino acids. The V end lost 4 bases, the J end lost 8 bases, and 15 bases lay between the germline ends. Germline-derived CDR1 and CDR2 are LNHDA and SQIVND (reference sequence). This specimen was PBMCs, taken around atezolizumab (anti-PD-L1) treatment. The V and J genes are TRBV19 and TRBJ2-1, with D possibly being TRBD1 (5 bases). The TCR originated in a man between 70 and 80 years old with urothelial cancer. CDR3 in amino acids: CASSRAGLVDEQFF. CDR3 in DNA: TGTGCCAGTAGTAGGGCAGGGTTAGTGGATGAGCAGTTCTTC.